This T cell receptor beta chain derives from a study of shared clonotypes between healthy human individuals. The assay was immunoSEQ multiplex PCR, and TCRdb's table has in-frame clones only and misses some. The repertoire holds about 1.5 million clones, with approximately 96% as singletons. CDR3 length: 16 residues. The germline CDR1 and CDR2 sequences are SGDLS and YYNGEE. Deletions cut 0 bases from V and 3 bases from J, with 16 bases between. The chain recombines TRBV9 with TRBJ2-7; D is undetermined. This receptor was identified in a man aged 25-45 years in good health. The sample taken for sequencing was naive CD4+ T cells sorted from blood. Subset here: CD45RA+ positively selected. The CDR3 nucleotides read TGTGCCAGCAGCGTAGAGATGGTACCATCTGTCTACGAGCAGTACTTC. Its protein product is CASSVEMVPSVYEQYF.